This is a list of T cell receptor beta chains from one sample in a study of T cell responses to AZD1222 COVID-19 vaccine. Profiling relied on immunoSEQ multiplex PCR, and the TCRdb table lists in-frame clones only, not all of them. The data hold about 130,000 clones, with roughly 88% observed a single time. The sample here was peripheral blood, taken 28 days after the second AZD1222 dose. These receptors all come from an adult who received the AZD1222 COVID-19 vaccine. CDR3s include the opening cysteine and the closing phenylalanine or tryptophan. Fields, in order: clone size, J gene, V gene, D gene, CDR3 protein, CDR3 DNA. D genes are given only for firm matches. Size is stated for part of the rows, as once, few or many counts, or as a class when the clone is expanded.

clone size: .; J gene: TRBJ1-5; V gene: TRBV19; D gene: .; CDR3 protein: CASSIVGYNQPQHF; CDR3 DNA: TGTGCCAGTAGTATAGTGGGGTACAATCAGCCCCAGCATTTT
clone size: .; J gene: TRBJ2-3; V gene: TRBV19; D gene: .; CDR3 protein: CASSKNRGGISTDTQYF; CDR3 DNA: TGTGCCAGTAGTAAAAACAGGGGGGGGATTAGCACAGATACGCAGTATTTT
clone size: .; J gene: TRBJ2-7; V gene: TRBV11-2; D gene: .; CDR3 protein: CASSLGDRYEQYF; CDR3 DNA: TGTGCCAGCAGCTTAGGGGACCGATACGAGCAGTACTTC
clone size: .; J gene: TRBJ2-7; V gene: TRBV7-8; D gene: TRBD2; CDR3 protein: CASSDVLRERSYEQYF; CDR3 DNA: TGTGCCAGCAGCGACGTTTTGCGGGAGAGGTCGTACGAGCAGTACTTC
clone size: .; J gene: TRBJ1-1; V gene: TRBV29-1; D gene: .; CDR3 protein: CSVGFREGTEAFF; CDR3 DNA: TGCAGCGTTGGGTTCCGGGAGGGCACTGAAGCTTTCTTT
clone size: .; J gene: TRBJ1-1; V gene: TRBV7-8; D gene: .; CDR3 protein: CASSLVTGMNTEAFF; CDR3 DNA: TGTGCCAGCAGCTTAGTTACGGGGATGAACACTGAAGCTTTCTTT
clone size: .; J gene: TRBJ2-7; V gene: TRBV6-5; D gene: .; CDR3 protein: CASSSQGRLPYEQYF; CDR3 DNA: TGTGCCAGCAGCTCTCAAGGACGACTACCGTACGAGCAGTACTTC
clone size: .; J gene: TRBJ2-2; V gene: TRBV2; D gene: .; CDR3 protein: CASGLDRTTGELFF; CDR3 DNA: TGTGCCAGCGGTTTGGACAGAACTACCGGGGAGCTGTTTTTT
clone size: .; J gene: TRBJ2-3; V gene: TRBV28; D gene: .; CDR3 protein: CASSQTFGTGAGADTQYF; CDR3 DNA: TGTGCCAGCAGTCAAACCTTCGGAACAGGGGCGGGGGCAGATACGCAGTATTTT
clone size: .; J gene: TRBJ2-1; V gene: TRBV19; D gene: TRBD2; CDR3 protein: CASSPTRPGLAGAPNEQFF; CDR3 DNA: TGTGCCAGTAGTCCCACCCGCCCGGGACTAGCGGGAGCCCCCAATGAGCAGTTCTTC
clone size: .; J gene: TRBJ1-2; V gene: TRBV19; D gene: TRBD1; CDR3 protein: CASSRRDRVYGYTF; CDR3 DNA: TGTGCCAGTAGTCGCCGGGACAGAGTCTATGGCTACACCTTC
clone size: once; J gene: TRBJ1-2; V gene: TRBV5-4; D gene: .; CDR3 protein: CASSLVREDYGYTF; CDR3 DNA: TGTGCCAGCAGCTTGGTTAGGGAAGACTATGGCTACACCTTC
clone size: once; J gene: TRBJ2-1; V gene: TRBV6-6; D gene: .; CDR3 protein: CASSPPGQANEQFF; CDR3 DNA: TGTGCCAGCAGTCCCCCTGGGCAGGCGAATGAGCAGTTCTTC
clone size: .; J gene: TRBJ2-7; V gene: TRBV13; D gene: .; CDR3 protein: CASSLSQTTYEQYF; CDR3 DNA: TGTGCCAGCAGCTTATCCCAGACTACCTACGAGCAGTACTTC
clone size: .; J gene: TRBJ2-7; V gene: TRBV6-1; D gene: TRBD2; CDR3 protein: CASSVRGSGPFYEQYF; CDR3 DNA: TGTGCCAGCAGTGTCCGAGGTAGCGGGCCGTTCTACGAGCAGTACTTC
clone size: .; J gene: TRBJ1-2; V gene: TRBV28; D gene: .; CDR3 protein: CASSLSDSGGYTF; CDR3 DNA: TGTGCCAGCAGTTTGAGCGACTCGGGTGGCTACACCTTC
clone size: .; J gene: TRBJ2-7; V gene: TRBV5-1; D gene: TRBD2; CDR3 protein: CASSLQEPGAGEQYF; CDR3 DNA: TGCGCCAGCAGCTTACAGGAGCCAGGAGCGGGGGAGCAGTACTTC
clone size: once; J gene: TRBJ2-7; V gene: TRBV11-3; D gene: TRBD1; CDR3 protein: CASSFNYRGEQYF; CDR3 DNA: TGTGCCAGCAGCTTTAATTACAGGGGCGAGCAGTACTTC
clone size: .; J gene: TRBJ1-2; V gene: TRBV6-1; D gene: .; CDR3 protein: CASSEIITGQDYGYTF; CDR3 DNA: TGTGCCAGCAGTGAAATTATTACAGGGCAGGACTATGGCTACACCTTC
clone size: .; J gene: TRBJ2-7; V gene: TRBV10-3; D gene: TRBD2; CDR3 protein: CAISEGSGGPYEQYF; CDR3 DNA: TGTGCCATCAGTGAGGGTAGCGGGGGCCCCTACGAGCAGTACTTC
clone size: .; J gene: TRBJ2-7; V gene: TRBV6-4; D gene: .; CDR3 protein: CASSDSRGAGSYEQYF; CDR3 DNA: TGTGCCAGCAGTGACTCTAGGGGGGCAGGTTCCTACGAGCAGTACTTC
clone size: .; J gene: TRBJ1-1; V gene: TRBV6-4; D gene: .; CDR3 protein: CASSDGTPGSHAFF; CDR3 DNA: TGTGCCAGCAGCGACGGGACACCCGGAAGTCATGCTTTCTTT
clone size: .; J gene: TRBJ1-1; V gene: TRBV5-1; D gene: .; CDR3 protein: CASSSGWGKNTEAFF; CDR3 DNA: TGCGCCAGCAGCTCCGGATGGGGCAAGAACACTGAAGCTTTCTTT
clone size: .; J gene: TRBJ2-7; V gene: TRBV18; D gene: .; CDR3 protein: CASSPLDEQYF; CDR3 DNA: TGTGCCAGCTCACCACTAGACGAGCAGTACTTC
clone size: .; J gene: TRBJ2-3; V gene: TRBV5-8; D gene: TRBD2; CDR3 protein: CASTPGGLNTDTQYF; CDR3 DNA: TGTGCCAGCACCCCGGGAGGGCTGAACACAGATACGCAGTATTTT
clone size: .; J gene: TRBJ2-1; V gene: TRBV3-1/TRBV3-2; D gene: TRBD2; CDR3 protein: CASSRMLAGYNEQFF; CDR3 DNA: TGTGCCAGCAGCCGCATGCTAGCGGGATATAATGAGCAGTTCTTC
clone size: .; J gene: TRBJ1-2; V gene: TRBV9; D gene: .; CDR3 protein: CASGGVYGYTF; CDR3 DNA: TGTGCCAGCGGGGGGGTCTATGGCTACACCTTC
clone size: .; J gene: TRBJ2-2; V gene: TRBV19; D gene: .; CDR3 protein: CASSRTGELFF; CDR3 DNA: TGTGCCAGTAGCCGCACCGGGGAGCTGTTTTTT
clone size: .; J gene: TRBJ2-5; V gene: TRBV18; D gene: .; CDR3 protein: CASSPSNHQETQYF; CDR3 DNA: TGTGCCAGCTCACCATCCAACCACCAAGAGACCCAGTACTTC
clone size: once; J gene: TRBJ1-6; V gene: TRBV3-1/TRBV3-2; D gene: .; CDR3 protein: CASSQDLAVRSPLHF; CDR3 DNA: TGTGCCAGCAGCCAAGACCTCGCAGTCCGTTCACCCCTCCACTTT
clone size: once; J gene: TRBJ1-5; V gene: TRBV6-6; D gene: .; CDR3 protein: CASSSQGMSQPQHF; CDR3 DNA: TGTGCCAGCAGTTCTCAGGGGATGAGTCAGCCCCAGCATTTT
clone size: .; J gene: TRBJ1-1; V gene: TRBV29-1; D gene: .; CDR3 protein: CSAAEGTNTEAFF; CDR3 DNA: TGCAGCGCCGCGGAGGGGACGAACACTGAAGCTTTCTTT
clone size: .; J gene: TRBJ1-4; V gene: TRBV6-5; D gene: .; CDR3 protein: CASSLGGPANEKLFF; CDR3 DNA: TGTGCCAGCAGCCTCGGGGGGCCAGCTAATGAAAAACTGTTTTTT
clone size: .; J gene: TRBJ2-7; V gene: TRBV7-8; D gene: .; CDR3 protein: CASSPRDLKGEQYF; CDR3 DNA: TGTGCCAGCAGCCCCAGGGACCTAAAAGGGGAGCAGTACTTC
clone size: .; J gene: TRBJ2-7; V gene: TRBV20-1; D gene: .; CDR3 protein: CSASLGDEQYF; CDR3 DNA: TGCAGTGCTAGTCTCGGGGACGAGCAGTACTTC
clone size: .; J gene: TRBJ2-2; V gene: TRBV7-9; D gene: .; CDR3 protein: CASSLPGDGELFF; CDR3 DNA: TGTGCCAGCAGCTTACCAGGGGACGGGGAGCTGTTTTTT
clone size: .; J gene: TRBJ2-7; V gene: TRBV28; D gene: .; CDR3 protein: CASKSTGLSYEQYF; CDR3 DNA: TGTGCCAGCAAGTCGACGGGTCTCTCCTACGAGCAGTACTTC
clone size: .; J gene: TRBJ1-2; V gene: TRBV9; D gene: TRBD1; CDR3 protein: CASSVEPGQGAANYGYTF; CDR3 DNA: TGTGCCAGCAGCGTCGAACCGGGACAGGGGGCGGCTAACTATGGCTACACCTTC
clone size: .; J gene: TRBJ2-7; V gene: TRBV6-5; D gene: TRBD1; CDR3 protein: CASRPGQLESYEQYF; CDR3 DNA: TGTGCCAGCAGACCGGGACAGCTAGAATCCTACGAGCAGTACTTC
clone size: .; J gene: TRBJ2-7; V gene: TRBV10-2; D gene: TRBD2; CDR3 protein: CASRLAGAYEQYF; CDR3 DNA: TGCGCCAGCAGACTAGCGGGGGCCTACGAGCAGTACTTC
clone size: .; J gene: TRBJ1-2; V gene: TRBV3-1/TRBV3-2; D gene: .; CDR3 protein: CASSQDTGSGYTF; CDR3 DNA: TGTGCCAGCAGCCAAGACACGGGGTCGGGCTACACCTTC
clone size: .; J gene: TRBJ2-2; V gene: TRBV3-1/TRBV3-2; D gene: .; CDR3 protein: CASSQDSGELFF; CDR3 DNA: TGTGCCAGCAGCCAAGATTCCGGGGAGCTGTTTTTT
clone size: .; J gene: TRBJ2-7; V gene: TRBV20-1; D gene: .; CDR3 protein: CSVADPWEQYF; CDR3 DNA: TGCAGTGTAGCGGACCCGTGGGAGCAGTACTTC
clone size: .; J gene: TRBJ2-1; V gene: TRBV27; D gene: .; CDR3 protein: CASSFTGWGHNEQFF; CDR3 DNA: TGTGCCAGCAGTTTTACCGGGTGGGGACACAATGAGCAGTTCTTC
clone size: .; J gene: TRBJ2-1; V gene: TRBV6-4; D gene: TRBD2; CDR3 protein: CASSATSGSYNEQFF; CDR3 DNA: TGTGCCAGCAGTGCGACTAGCGGGAGCTACAATGAGCAGTTCTTC
clone size: .; J gene: TRBJ1-1; V gene: TRBV5-1; D gene: TRBD1; CDR3 protein: CASMGDRGFNTEAFF; CDR3 DNA: TGCGCCAGCATGGGGGACAGGGGTTTTAACACTGAAGCTTTCTTT
clone size: .; J gene: TRBJ1-2; V gene: TRBV6-5; D gene: .; CDR3 protein: CASNSRSGYGYTF; CDR3 DNA: TGTGCCAGCAACTCCAGGTCAGGCTATGGCTACACCTTC
clone size: .; J gene: TRBJ1-1; V gene: TRBV2; D gene: .; CDR3 protein: CASSEGENTEAFF; CDR3 DNA: TGTGCCAGCAGTGAGGGCGAGAACACTGAAGCTTTCTTT
clone size: .; J gene: TRBJ2-5; V gene: TRBV2; D gene: TRBD2; CDR3 protein: CASSDSLAGRGETQYF; CDR3 DNA: TGTGCCAGCAGTGACTCTCTAGCGGGAAGGGGAGAGACCCAGTACTTC
clone size: .; J gene: TRBJ2-1; V gene: TRBV19; D gene: TRBD2; CDR3 protein: CASSPGLGPSSYNEQFF; CDR3 DNA: TGTGCCAGTTCACCGGGACTAGGGCCGAGCTCCTACAATGAGCAGTTCTTC
clone size: .; J gene: TRBJ1-3; V gene: TRBV5-1; D gene: .; CDR3 protein: CASSLGAGPGNTIYF; CDR3 DNA: TGCGCCAGCAGCTTGGGTGCAGGCCCGGGAAACACCATATATTTT
clone size: once; J gene: TRBJ2-1; V gene: TRBV28; D gene: TRBD2; CDR3 protein: CASSPGTSGRFHEQFF; CDR3 DNA: TGTGCCAGCAGTCCCGGGACTAGCGGGAGGTTTCATGAGCAGTTCTTC
clone size: .; J gene: TRBJ2-7; V gene: TRBV5-6; D gene: .; CDR3 protein: CASSNRAGTYEQYF; CDR3 DNA: TGTGCCAGCAGCAACCGGGCCGGGACCTACGAGCAGTACTTC
clone size: once; J gene: TRBJ1-2; V gene: TRBV27; D gene: TRBD1; CDR3 protein: CASSELGQGNNYGYTF; CDR3 DNA: TGTGCCAGCAGCGAACTTGGACAGGGAAATAACTATGGCTACACCTTC
clone size: .; J gene: TRBJ1-5; V gene: TRBV5-1; D gene: TRBD1; CDR3 protein: CASSLTGGEGQPQHF; CDR3 DNA: TGCGCCAGCAGCTTGACAGGGGGTGAGGGCCAGCCCCAGCATTTT
clone size: .; J gene: TRBJ2-4; V gene: TRBV6-1; D gene: .; CDR3 protein: CASSEGVRGIQYF; CDR3 DNA: TGTGCCAGCAGTGAAGGTGTCAGGGGCATTCAGTACTTC